The clone carrying this T cell receptor beta chain appeared a few times. This sample stems from a study of blood T cell repertoires in COVID-19. Sequenced by immunoSEQ multiplex PCR; TCRdb stores in-frame clones only, minus some. The table records approximately 260,000 clones, about 91% of them present only once. V was pared by 3 bases and J by 5 bases, with 10 bases of the junction left unmatched. Germline V gene data show CDR1 as SGDLS and CDR2 as YYNGEE. CDR3 size: 15 residues. Sequencing was performed on PBMCs or T cells enriched from blood (not recorded which). V is TRBV9 and J is TRBJ2-5, with 7 positions matching TRBD1. This receptor was taken from a woman in her 40s with acute COVID-19. Here the CDR3 DNA reads TGTGCCAGCAGCGAGGGCAGGGGGTTCTGGGAGACCCAGTACTTC. Translating it yields CASSEGRGFWETQYF.